A selection of T cell receptor beta chains follows, all from one sample in a study of blood T cell repertoires in COVID-19. The repertoire was sequenced with immunoSEQ multiplex PCR; TCRdb's copy has only in-frame clones and lacks some. The data show a few hundred thousand clones, around four fifths seen once. Material: peripheral blood. These receptors were taken from a woman in her forties or fifties with acute or convalescent COVID-19. CDR3s include the opening cysteine and the closing phenylalanine or tryptophan. The order of the fields is D gene, J gene, clone size, CDR3 length, V gene, CDR3 DNA, CDR3 protein. A D gene is named only where the DNA matches it firmly. Only some rows state a clone size, as once, few, many or a class for expanded clones.

. | TRBJ2-7 | . | 13 | TRBV6-5 | TGTGCCAGCAGTTGGGGCGGCCTGAGCGAGCAGTACTTC | CASSWGGLSEQYF
TRBD1 | TRBJ1-4 | . | 15 | TRBV5-1 | TGCGCCAGCAGCACTCTACAGGGGGTGAATGAAAAACTGTTTTTT | CASSTLQGVNEKLFF
TRBD1 | TRBJ1-1 | once | 14 | TRBV2 | TGTGCCAGCAGTTTCCAGGGGGCAGGCACTGAAGCTTTCTTT | CASSFQGAGTEAFF
. | TRBJ2-1 | . | 13 | TRBV24-1 | TGTGCCACCAGTGACCCCGGGAACAATGAGCAGTTCTTC | CATSDPGNNEQFF
TRBD2 | TRBJ2-1 | . | 16 | TRBV14 | TGTGCCAGCAGCCAAGATAAAGCGGGGGACTACAATGAGCAGTTCTTC | CASSQDKAGDYNEQFF
. | TRBJ1-2 | . | 14 | TRBV7-9 | TGTGCCAGCAGCTTCCGGGACCCCGGAGGGGGCTACACCTTC | CASSFRDPGGGYTF
TRBD2 | TRBJ2-4 | . | 20 | TRBV5-1 | TGCGCCAGCAGCTCCGAGGGGACTAGCGGGGGGTACCACGGAGGGAACATTCAGTACTTC | CASSSEGTSGGYHGGNIQYF
TRBD1 | TRBJ2-6 | . | 18 | TRBV11-2 | TGTGCCAGCAGCTCTTTCGGGACAGGGGGCGCTGGGGCCAACGTCCTGACTTTC | CASSSFGTGGAGANVLTF
TRBD1 | TRBJ1-6 | once | 17 | TRBV7-9 | TGTGCCAGCAGCTCAGACAGGGGGCACTCCTATAATTCACCCCTCCACTTT | CASSSDRGHSYNSPLHF
TRBD1 | TRBJ2-5 | . | 15 | TRBV25-1 | TGTGCCAGCAGTGAGCTCGGACAGGGGAGAGAGACCCAGTACTTC | CASSELGQGRETQYF
. | TRBJ1-5 | . | 12 | TRBV12-3/TRBV12-4 | TGTGCCAGCAGGGGGCGCGAGGAGCCCCAGCATTTT | CASRGREEPQHF
. | TRBJ1-2 | . | 15 | TRBV27 | TGTGCCAGCAGTTTAGGATCGGGGGGCCACTATGGCTACACCTTC | CASSLGSGGHYGYTF
. | TRBJ1-5 | . | 15 | TRBV6-5 | TGTGCCAGCAACTCGGGGGGCTGGGGCAATCAGCCCCAGCATTTT | CASNSGGWGNQPQHF
. | TRBJ2-2 | few | 14 | TRBV18 | TGTGCCAGCTCACCACTAGCGAGCTCCGGGGAGCTGTTTTTT | CASSPLASSGELFF
TRBD2 | TRBJ2-2 | . | 19 | TRBV19 | TGTGCCAGTACCCTATCCGGGACTAGCGGGAGGGCCAACACCGGGGAGCTGTTTTTT | CASTLSGTSGRANTGELFF
TRBD1 | TRBJ1-6 | . | 15 | TRBV19 | TGTGCCAGTAGTGTAACCTCGACAGGGCAGGCACCCCTCCACTTT | CASSVTSTGQAPLHF
. | TRBJ2-4 | . | 19 | TRBV5-4 | TGTGCCAGCAGCTTGGCCCGGCCAGGGGCTTTACTAGCCAAAAACATTCAGTACTTC | CASSLARPGALLAKNIQYF
. | TRBJ1-1 | many | 16 | TRBV27 | TGTGCCAGCAGTCGAAATGCACAGTCCCTGAACACTGAAGCTTTCTTT | CASSRNAQSLNTEAFF
. | TRBJ2-2 | . | 15 | TRBV5-1 | TGCGCCAGCAGATCAGGGATCGCGAACACCGGGGAGCTGTTTTTT | CASRSGIANTGELFF
. | TRBJ1-6 | . | 13 | TRBV6-5 | TGTGCCAGCAGGGGGGACATAAATTCACCCCTCCACTTT | CASRGDINSPLHF
. | TRBJ2-7 | . | 16 | TRBV5-4 | TGTGCCAGCAGCTTGGAGTCTAGCCGAGGGTCCTACGAGCAGTACTTC | CASSLESSRGSYEQYF
. | TRBJ1-5 | many | 16 | TRBV19 | TGTGCCAGTAGTTGGGCCGCCGGGAGGAAAAATCAGCCCCAGCATTTT | CASSWAAGRKNQPQHF
TRBD2 | TRBJ2-5 | . | 17 | TRBV15 | TGTGCCACCAGCTCCCCTAGCGGGGGAGCCCAAGGGGAGACCCAGTACTTC | CATSSPSGGAQGETQYF
TRBD1 | TRBJ2-3 | . | 12 | TRBV30 | TGTGCCCGGACAGGCAGCACAGATACGCAGTATTTT | CARTGSTDTQYF
TRBD2 | TRBJ2-5 | . | 17 | TRBV25-1 | TGTGCCAGCAGTGCGGGGGGGATAGCGGGCAATCAAGAGACCCAGTACTTC | CASSAGGIAGNQETQYF
. | TRBJ2-3 | . | 12 | TRBV7-2 | TGTGCCAGCACCCCAAGCACAGATACGCAGTATTTT | CASTPSTDTQYF
. | TRBJ2-7 | . | 14 | TRBV12-1 | TGTGCCAGCAGCTTTGAAGCGGGAGGCTACGAGCAGTACTTC | CASSFEAGGYEQYF
TRBD2 | TRBJ2-2 | once | 14 | TRBV30 | TGTGCCTGGAGACTAGCGGGAGGGCCCGGGGAGCTGTTTTTT | CAWRLAGGPGELFF
. | TRBJ2-3 | . | 15 | TRBV5-1 | TGCGCCAGCAGCTGGACAAGTGCTAGCACAGATACGCAGTATTTT | CASSWTSASTDTQYF
. | TRBJ1-6 | . | 16 | TRBV7-6 | TGTGCCAGCAGCTTATCCCGCCCGGAGAATAATTCACCCCTCCACTTT | CASSLSRPENNSPLHF
TRBD1 | TRBJ2-5 | . | 16 | TRBV11-3 | TGTGCCAGCAGCTCTGCTGGGACAGGGGGACGAGAGACCCAGTACTTC | CASSSAGTGGRETQYF
. | TRBJ1-3 | . | 14 | TRBV11-2 | TGTGCCAGCAGCTTAGGAGGGTACGGAAACACCATATATTTT | CASSLGGYGNTIYF
TRBD1 | TRBJ1-1 | . | 13 | TRBV30 | TGTGCCTGGAGTCGACAGGGACGGACTGAAGCTTTCTTT | CAWSRQGRTEAFF
TRBD2 | TRBJ2-5 | . | 15 | TRBV7-2 | TGTGCCAGCAGCTTAGGACTAGCGGGACAAGAGACCCAGTACTTC | CASSLGLAGQETQYF
TRBD2 | TRBJ2-5 | . | 15 | TRBV11-2 | TGTGCCAGCAGCTTGGGAGCGGGGGGACAAGAGACCCAGTACTTC | CASSLGAGGQETQYF
. | TRBJ2-1 | . | 12 | TRBV29-1 | TGCAGCGCCGTTAGAAACGGCAATGAGCAGTTCTTC | CSAVRNGNEQFF
. | TRBJ2-7 | . | 12 | TRBV12-3/TRBV12-4 | TGTGCCAGCAGTTTAGCGGAGGGCGAGCAGTACTTC | CASSLAEGEQYF
TRBD1 | TRBJ1-1 | few | 14 | TRBV18 | TGTGCCAGCTCACAGGGACAGGGGAACACTGAAGCTTTCTTT | CASSQGQGNTEAFF
TRBD1 | TRBJ1-2 | . | 14 | TRBV10-3 | TGTGCCATCAGTCCTGACAGGGTTGACTATGGCTACACCTTC | CAISPDRVDYGYTF
TRBD2 | TRBJ2-1 | . | 18 | TRBV30 | TGTGCCTGGAGCCCCTGGACTAGCGGGGTCGGGAATAGGAATGAGCAGTTCTTC | CAWSPWTSGVGNRNEQFF
TRBD2 | TRBJ2-2 | . | 16 | TRBV3-1/TRBV3-2 | TGTGCCAGCAGCCCCGGGACTAGGGGTTCCCCCGGGGAGCTGTTTTTT | CASSPGTRGSPGELFF
TRBD2 | TRBJ2-7 | . | 17 | TRBV4-2 | TGTGCCAGCAGCCAGGAAACCGGGACTAGCGTCCCCTACGAGCAGTACTTC | CASSQETGTSVPYEQYF
TRBD1 | TRBJ1-6 | once | 14 | TRBV7-2 | TGTGCCAGCAGCCCGGACAGGGATAATTCACCCCTCCACTTT | CASSPDRDNSPLHF
. | TRBJ1-6 | few | 14 | TRBV9 | TGTGCCAGCAGCACACAGGTGGCAGATTCACCCCTCCACTTT | CASSTQVADSPLHF
. | TRBJ1-1 | . | 13 | TRBV4-3 | TGCGCCAGCAGCCCCGCGGGGAACACTGAAGCTTTCTTT | CASSPAGNTEAFF
TRBD1 | TRBJ2-1 | once | 14 | TRBV10-3 | TGTGCCACAGGGACAGGGGTCACCTACAATGAGCAGTTCTTC | CATGTGVTYNEQFF
TRBD2 | TRBJ2-5 | . | 13 | TRBV5-1 | TGCGCCAGCAGCAGTGGGGGGGAAGAGACCCAGTACTTC | CASSSGGEETQYF
TRBD1 | TRBJ1-1 | . | 12 | TRBV29-1 | TGCAGCGGTCGACAGGGAGGCACTGAAGCTTTCTTT | CSGRQGGTEAFF
TRBD2 | TRBJ2-3 | . | 13 | TRBV24-1 | TGTGCCACCAGCGGGGGGGCCGTAGATACGCAGTATTTT | CATSGGAVDTQYF
. | TRBJ1-3 | . | 14 | TRBV19 | TGTGCCAGTACGAGCGTGGCTGCTGGAAACACCATATATTTT | CASTSVAAGNTIYF
. | TRBJ1-2 | few | 16 | TRBV4-1 | TGCGCCAGCAGCCAAGGATCGGGGTTGGTTAACTATGGCTACACCTTC | CASSQGSGLVNYGYTF
. | TRBJ2-3 | few | 13 | TRBV18 | TGTGCCAGCTCCCTCCCGGGGGAGGATACGCAGTATTTT | CASSLPGEDTQYF
TRBD2 | TRBJ2-1 | . | 15 | TRBV3-1/TRBV3-2 | TGTGCCAGCAGCCAAGGGCGGGAGGCCCTCAATGAGCAGTTCTTC | CASSQGREALNEQFF
. | TRBJ2-3 | . | 14 | TRBV24-1 | TGTGCCACCAGTGATAGGAGATACACAGATACGCAGTATTTT | CATSDRRYTDTQYF
. | TRBJ1-6 | . | 16 | TRBV30 | TGTGCCTGGAGCGCCCGGGTAGGCGGCGGAAATTCACCCCTCCACTTT | CAWSARVGGGNSPLHF